Presented here are 27 T cell receptor beta chains from one specimen sequenced in a study of shared clonotypes between healthy human individuals. Method: immunoSEQ multiplex PCR; TCRdb's copy keeps in-frame clones and lacks some. The sample shows about 960,000 clones, about three quarters of them seen only once. The sequenced sample consisted of memory CD4+ T cells sorted from blood. The subset: CD45RA-negative fraction. The receptors were gathered from a young man in good health.

The chain joins TRBV7-3 to TRBJ2-5; D gene ambiguous. Germline CDR1 reads SGHTA; CDR2 reads FQGTGA. V gave up 3 bases and J gave up 2 bases, with 7 bases separating them. The CDR3 runs to 13 residues. The CDR3 is CASSLSRQETQYF. The CDR3 DNA reads TGTGCCAGCAGCTTGAGTAGGCAAGAGACCCAGTACTTC.

Note on this clone: A much larger clone differs from this one at a single base, so this may be a read error. The rearrangement links TRBV2 to TRBJ1-1, with no clear D. The germline V gene encodes CDR1 SNHLY and CDR2 FYNNEI. The CDR3 is 13 residues long. The V gene lost 2 bases and the J gene lost 2 bases, with 6 bases spanning the gap. The CDR3 region has the DNA TGTGCCAGCAGTGAAAGGGAAAACACTGAAGCTTTCTTT. It codes for CASSERENTEAFF.

The CDR3 is CASSRIGSVRSNQPQHF. The CDR3 DNA reads as TGTGCCAGTAGTCGCATTGGGTCAGTCCGGAGCAATCAGCCCCAGCATTTT. The chain is built from TRBV19 and TRBJ1-5; no reliable D call. CDR1 and CDR2 (germline): LNHDA, SQIVND (reference sequence). The CDR3 length is 17 residues. Deletions cut 5 bases from V and 1 base from J, with 18 bases between.

Only a few counts were recorded for this clone. The chain joins TRBV25-1 to TRBJ1-2, with unresolved D. Deletions cut 7 bases from V and 4 bases from J, with 16 bases between. This CDR3 region has 14 residues. From germline, CDR1 is MGHDK and CDR2 SYGVNS. The chain's CDR3 is CASNPAEGSYGYTF. The CDR3 DNA sequence: TGTGCCAGCAACCCCGCTGAGGGCAGCTATGGCTACACCTTC.

This clone came up once. The chain employs TRBV19 and TRBJ1-6; D call uncertain. The V gene's germline CDR1 is LNHDA and CDR2 SQIVND (reference sequence). Trimming cost V 5 bases and J 7 bases, with 6 bases left between them. This CDR3 comprises 12 residues. CDR3 region: CASSDGNSPLHF. The CDR3 nucleotides are TGTGCCAGTAGTGACGGGAATTCACCCCTCCACTTT.

The rearrangement joins TRBV10-3 to TRBJ2-5; D is uncertain. From germline, CDR1 is ENHRY and CDR2 SYGVKD. Trimming stripped 2 bases from V and 1 base from J, with 2 bases between. CDR3 length: 12 residues. CDR3 amino acids: CAISEPQETQYF. The CDR3 region has the DNA TGTGCCATCAGTGAGCCCCAAGAGACCCAGTACTTC.

The chain combines TRBV5-1 with TRBJ2-4, with a possible D match to TRBD2 (5 bases). The CDR3 has 14 residues. Germline V gives CDR1 SGHRS, CDR2 YFSETQ. V was trimmed by 0 bases and J by 8 bases, leaving 12 bases between them. CDR3 in DNA: TGCGCCAGCAGCTTGGGCGGGTTTACGGACATTCAGTACTTC. Translated, it gives CASSLGGFTDIQYF.

This chain joins TRBV7-9 and TRBJ1-1; D remains ambiguous. From germline, CDR1 is SEHNR and CDR2 FQNEAQ (reference sequence). The CDR3 length is 12 residues. CDR3 region: CAPRPGGTEAFF. The CDR3 DNA reads TGTGCTCCCCGGCCGGGAGGGACTGAAGCTTTCTTT.

Worth noting for this clone: Other DNA sequences from this sample encode an identical CDR3 as well. The chain recombines TRBV7-2 with TRBJ2-3; D remains unclear. V lost 6 bases and J lost 7, with 11 bases in between. Looked up from germline, CDR1 is SGHTA and CDR2 is FQGNSA. The CDR3 runs to 12 residues. The CDR3 loop is CASSLGGYTQYF. The CDR3 DNA sequence: TGTGCCAGCAGTCTTGGCGGATATACGCAGTATTTT.

This clone has ten or more counts. This chain connects TRBV7-6 to TRBJ1-6; D is possibly TRBD1 (6 bases). Deletions cut 5 bases from V and 7 bases from J, with 12 bases between. Germline assignment: CDR1 SGHVS and CDR2 FNYEAQ. This CDR3 is built from 14 residues. The CDR3 coding sequence is TGTGCCAGCAGCCCGACAACAGGGAATTCACCCCTCCACTTT. Its translation: CASSPTTGNSPLHF.

This clone was counted ten times or more. The identical CDR3 is also encoded by other nucleotide sequences in the sample. V is TRBV30 and J is TRBJ1-1, with D unclear. Germline V gene lookup returns CDR1 GTSNPN and CDR2 SVGIG (reference sequence). The CDR3 has 15 amino acids. V was clipped by 0 bases and J by 3 bases, with 14 bases between them. The CDR3: CAWSVRKNGHTEAFF. CDR3 DNA sequence: TGTGCCTGGAGTGTACGAAAAAATGGGCACACTGAAGCTTTCTTT.

The V gene is TRBV7-9, the J gene TRBJ2-2, with TRBD2 matching over 9 bases. This CDR3 has 16 amino acids. Germline trimming cut 2 bases from V and 6 bases from J; bases unmatched to any gene: 7. Germline assignment: CDR1 SEHNR and CDR2 FQNEAQ (reference sequence). The CDR3 is CASSLLAGGPAGELFF. CDR3 bases: TGTGCCAGCAGCTTACTGGCGGGGGGGCCCGCCGGGGAGCTGTTTTTT.

This clone was counted a few times. The rearrangement uses TRBV7-2 and TRBJ1-3; the D gene is possibly TRBD1 (5 bases). The CDR3 spans 14 residues. Trimming removed 6 bases at V and 3 bases at J, with 12 bases between. Germline loops: CDR1 SGHTA, CDR2 FQGNSA. Here the CDR3 DNA reads TGTGCCAGCAGGCCAGGGTCGGATGGAAACACCATATATTTT. Its protein product is CASRPGSDGNTIYF.

V gene TRBV19 combines with J gene TRBJ2-1; TRBD1 matches 8 bases. Per the germline V gene, CDR1 is LNHDA and CDR2 is SQIVND (reference sequence). The CDR3 is made up of 15 amino acids. V lost 4 bases, J lost 6 bases, and 8 bases stayed unmatched. The CDR3 nucleotides are TGTGCCAGTAGTAAACAGGGGGTCGGGTCCAATGAGCAGTTCTTC. Translated: CASSKQGVGSNEQFF.

This chain joins TRBV7-3 and TRBJ2-5; perhaps TRBD1 as D (6 bases). The CDR3 runs 14 residues. The germline gives CDR1 SGHTA, CDR2 FQGTGA. V lost 2 bases and J lost 0, with 7 bases in between. CDR3 coding DNA: TGTGCCAGCAGCTTAGCAGGGGACCAAGAGACCCAGTACTTC. Translated: CASSLAGDQETQYF.

This rearrangement joins TRBV6-1 to TRBJ2-7; the D is unclear. Per the germline V gene, CDR1 is MNHNS and CDR2 is SASEGT. The CDR3 sequence is 15 residues long. The germline V and J ends were trimmed by 6 bases and 2 bases, with 17 bases remaining between them. CDR3 DNA sequence: TGTGCCAGCAGGGATCCGGGCGGTACCGCCTACGAGCAGTACTTC. The encoded protein is CASRDPGGTAYEQYF.

The chain couples TRBV6-6 to TRBJ2-7; D might be TRBD2 (5 bases). Germline CDR1 reads MNHNY; CDR2 reads SVGAGI (reference sequence). CDR3 length: 12 amino acids. V was pared by 6 bases and J by 6 bases, with 12 bases between. The CDR3 DNA sequence: TGTGCCAGCAGGGCGGACTCTGTCGAGCAGTACTTC. Its protein is CASRADSVEQYF.

The rearrangement uses TRBV11-2 and TRBJ2-7; TRBD1 matches 7 bases. The CDR3 is made up of 15 amino acids. Per germline, CDR1 SGHAT and CDR2 FQNNGV. Germline trimming cut 5 bases from V and 1 base from J; bases unmatched to any gene: 8. DNA for the CDR3: TGTGCCAGCAGCCCAAGGGGGCCGGGGTCCTACGAGCAGTACTTC. It specifies CASSPRGPGSYEQYF. Full variable domain (outside the CDR3, taken from reference TRBV11-2 and TRBJ2-7): EAGVAQSPRYKIIEKRQSVAFWCNPISGHATLYWYQQILGQGPKLLIQFQNNGVVDDSQLPKDRFSAERLKGVDSTLKIQPAKLEDSAVYLCASSPRGPGSYEQYFGPGTRLTVT.

The rearrangement uses TRBV2 and TRBJ1-4, with D possibly being TRBD1 (5 bases). This CDR3 has 11 residues. Germline assignment: CDR1 SNHLY and CDR2 FYNNEI. Trimming pared 6 bases from V and 11 bases from J, leaving 10 bases between. CDR3 residues: CASSPEGKLFF. The CDR3 DNA follows: TGTGCCAGCAGCCCCGAGGGGAAACTGTTTTTT.

This clone was counted a single time. The chain joins TRBV7-6 to TRBJ2-2, with D uncertain. Trimming left V 0 bases short and J 6 bases short, with 20 bases between. In germline, CDR1 is SGHVS, CDR2 FNYEAQ. The CDR3 sequence is 18 residues long. CDR3 sequence reads: CASSLANGPNEGPGELFF. The CDR3 DNA reads as TGTGCCAGCAGCTTAGCCAACGGGCCCAATGAAGGACCCGGGGAGCTGTTTTTT.

The chain is built from TRBV10-3 and TRBJ2-7; 7 positions match TRBD2. After removal of 6 bases from V and 6 bases from J, the junction contained 8 bases not matched to a gene. CDR3 length: 13 amino acids. Germline values: CDR1 ENHRY, CDR2 SYGVKD. CDR3 region: CAISWTRSVEQYF. In DNA, the CDR3 is TGTGCCATCAGCTGGACTAGGTCTGTCGAGCAGTACTTC.

The rearrangement links TRBV7-9 to TRBJ1-3; TRBD1 is a possible D gene (6 bases). The CDR3 runs to 16 residues. Germline assignment: CDR1 SEHNR and CDR2 FQNEAQ (reference sequence). V lost 6 bases to trimming and J lost 0 bases, with 15 bases between them. The CDR3 sequence: CASSKDDRFSGNTIYF. Written as DNA, the CDR3 is TGTGCCAGCAGTAAAGACGACAGGTTCTCTGGAAACACCATATATTTT. The full variable domain, completed using reference TRBV7-9 and TRBJ1-3, is DTGVSQNPRHKITKRGQNVTFRCDPISEHNRLYWYRQTLGQGPEFLTYFQNEAQLEKSRLLSDRFSAERPKGSFSTLEIQRTEQGDSAMYLCASSKDDRFSGNTIYFGEGSWLTVV.

V gene TRBV2 combines with J gene TRBJ1-1; D unresolved. Germline V gene data show CDR1 as SNHLY and CDR2 as FYNNEI. Trimming stripped 3 bases from V and 8 bases from J, with 10 bases between. The CDR3 contains 12 residues. In DNA form, the CDR3 reads TGTGCCAGCAGTGATTGGGTCGCGGAAGCTTTCTTT. Its protein is CASSDWVAEAFF.

The chain carries TRBV10-3 and TRBJ1-2; D remains unclear. Germline CDR1 and CDR2: ENHRY and SYGVKD. The CDR3 is 13 residues long. Trimming stripped 0 bases from V and 3 bases from J, with 5 bases between. DNA for the CDR3: TGTGCCATCAGTGAGTCAACGGACTATGGCTACACCTTC. This encodes CAISESTDYGYTF.

This chain joins TRBV5-4 and TRBJ1-2, with 7 bases aligning to TRBD1. Per germline, CDR1 SGHNT and CDR2 YYREEE (reference sequence). V dropped 4 bases and J dropped 0; count of bases not matched to a gene: 3. The CDR3 contains 14 residues. CDR3: CASSAGQTNYGYTF. The CDR3 DNA follows: TGTGCCAGCAGCGCGGGACAGACTAACTATGGCTACACCTTC. Combining the CDR3 with reference TRBV5-4 and TRBJ1-2 gives the whole variable domain ETGVTQSPTHLIKTRGQQVTLRCSSQSGHNTVSWYQQALGQGPQFIFQYYREEENGRGNFPPRFSGLQFPNYSSELNVNALELDDSALYLCASSAGQTNYGYTFGSGTRLTVV.

This chain connects TRBV2 to TRBJ2-7; 9 nucleotides align to TRBD1. CDR3 length equals 13 residues. V was clipped by 6 bases and J by 6 bases; unmatched bases: 6. The V gene's germline CDR1 is SNHLY and CDR2 FYNNEI. Here the CDR3 DNA reads TGTGCCAGCAGGGACAGGGGCTTCGGCGAGCAGTACTTC. Protein: CASRDRGFGEQYF.

Turning to this clone: The same CDR3 also results from other DNA sequences found in this sample. V gene TRBV7-2 combines with J gene TRBJ2-5, with D possibly being TRBD2 (6 bases). The germline V gene has CDR1 SGHTA and CDR2 FQGNSA. V was trimmed by 5 bases and J by 4 bases, leaving 14 bases between them. This CDR3 has 14 residues. The CDR3 loop reads CASSPPGVGETQYF. Written as DNA, the CDR3 is TGTGCCAGCAGCCCCCCGGGGGTTGGAGAGACCCAGTACTTC.